A single sample gave rise to the 22 T cell receptor beta chains below, sequenced in a study of blood T cell repertoires in COVID-19 (dated by TCRdb to about 2020). The library came from the immunoSEQ multiplex PCR assay. Held by TCRdb, this immuneACCESS table contains in-frame sequences only and omits some clones. Under half of the omission traces to an unresolved V gene where checked; the cause of the rest is unknown. The sample yields more than 150,000 clones; more than 80% were counted once. Clones ranked in the top ten supply 9.5% to 15% of the sample. Sequenced: peripheral blood. The receptors derive from a woman older than 75 with COVID-19, enrolled during active disease.

V usage is TRBV30 and J usage is TRBJ1-1; D is uncertain. Germline lookup yields CDR1 GTSNPN and CDR2 SVGIG (reference sequence). V lost 0 bases and J lost 3, with 11 bases in between. CDR3 length: 14 amino acids. CDR3 region: CAWSVGVADTEAFF. The DNA of the CDR3 is TGTGCCTGGAGTGTAGGAGTAGCAGACACTGAAGCTTTCTTT. Full variable domain (outside the CDR3, taken from reference TRBV30 and TRBJ1-1): SQTIHQWPATLVQPVGSPLSLECTVEGTSNPNLYWYRQAAGRGLQLLFYSVGIGQISSEVPQNLSASRPQDRQFILSSKKLLLSDSGFYLCAWSVGVADTEAFFGQGTRLTVV.

This rearrangement joins TRBV4-1 to TRBJ2-3; the match to TRBD2 covers 8 bases. CDR3 length equals 16 residues. Per germline, CDR1 MGHRA and CDR2 YSYEKL. With 3 bases clipped from V and 2 bases from J, the junction kept 7 bases outside the gene matches. CDR3 coding DNA: TGCGCCAGCAGCCAGCCTCCAGCGGGGGACACAGATACGCAGTATTTT. Its protein is CASSQPPAGDTDTQYF.

This chain links TRBV28 with TRBJ2-3; 10 bases align to TRBD2. The CDR3 is made up of 16 amino acids. The V gene's germline CDR1 is MDHEN and CDR2 SYDVKM. V was pared by 4 bases and J by 2 bases, with 6 bases of the junction left unmatched. The CDR3 coding sequence is TGTGCCAGCAGTTCCCGGACTAGCGGCTTCACAGATACGCAGTATTTT. It translates to CASSSRTSGFTDTQYF.

This rearrangement joins TRBV6-6 to TRBJ1-4, with 7 bases that match TRBD1. Looked up from germline, CDR1 is MNHNY and CDR2 is SVGAGI (reference sequence). V was pared by 8 bases and J by 4 bases, with 4 bases of the junction left unmatched. The CDR3 has 13 residues. The CDR3 DNA is TGTGCCAGCGAGGGGGCTAATAATGAAAAACTGTTTTTT. Its translation: CASEGANNEKLFF.

The chain links TRBV29-1 to TRBJ2-3; 7 bases align to TRBD1. Germline V CDR1 and CDR2: SQVTM, ANQGSEA. The V segment lost 3 bases and the J segment 3 bases; nucleotides outside the gene matches: 0. The CDR3 is made up of 12 amino acids. In DNA, the CDR3 is TGCAGCGTTGACAGGGGGACAGATACGCAGTATTTT. It codes for CSVDRGTDTQYF.

The chain uses TRBV3-1 (or the pseudogene TRBV3-2) and TRBJ1-4; no firm D call. Between the trimmed V and J ends, which lost 4 bases and 0 bases, there was a span of 9 bases. Germline V gives CDR1 LGHDT, CDR2 YNNKEL (reference sequence). CDR3 length: 15 residues. The CDR3 here is CASSPTGTTNEKLFF. CDR3 in DNA: TGTGCCAGCAGCCCTACCGGGACAACTAATGAAAAACTGTTTTTT.

The chain links TRBV5-1 to TRBJ1-5; TRBD1 might be the D (5 bases). Germline V lookup: CDR1 SGHRS, CDR2 YFSETQ. V lost 2 bases, J lost 5 bases, and 8 bases lay in between. The CDR3 sequence is 13 residues long. CDR3 sequence: CASSFWGDQPQHF. Here the CDR3 DNA reads TGCGCCAGCAGCTTCTGGGGGGATCAGCCCCAGCATTTT.

The gene calls are TRBV4-3 and TRBJ2-3; TRBD2 might be the D (7 bases). The CDR3 has 16 residues. The germline V gene has CDR1 LGHNA and CDR2 YSLEER. Trimming removed 3 bases from V and 3 bases from J, with 16 bases in between. The CDR3 DNA follows: TGCGCCAGCAGCCACCGACCAGGGAGGGGGACAGATACGCAGTATTTT. It encodes CASSHRPGRGTDTQYF.

This clone was detected a few times. This rearrangement joins TRBV11-2 to TRBJ2-5; D is uncertain. V dropped 1 base and J dropped 2 bases, with 5 bases sitting between them. CDR3 size: 13 residues. CDR1 is SGHAT, CDR2 FQNNGV, per germline. CDR3 sequence reads: CASSLGVQETQYF. In DNA, the CDR3 is TGTGCCAGCAGCTTAGGAGTTCAAGAGACCCAGTACTTC.

The rearrangement joins TRBV4-3 to TRBJ1-6, with D perhaps TRBD1 (6 bases). Trimming left V 0 bases short and J 7 bases short, with 7 bases between. This CDR3 spans 14 amino acids. Germline CDR1 reads LGHNA; CDR2 reads YSLEER. The CDR3 DNA is TGCGCCAGCAGCCAAGACGGACAGAATTCACCCCTCCACTTT. Residues: CASSQDGQNSPLHF.

This clone was counted between two and nine times. The chain recombines TRBV6-5 with TRBJ2-7; D unclear. The CDR3 loop spans 13 amino acids. Germline V lookup: CDR1 MNHEY, CDR2 SVGAGI. Between the trimmed V and J ends, which lost 11 bases and 3 bases, there was a span of 17 bases. The CDR3 protein is CASSPPLVYEQYF. DNA for the CDR3: TGTGCCTCTTCCCCCCCTCTAGTCTACGAGCAGTACTTC.

The chain employs TRBV2 and TRBJ2-7; D perhaps matches TRBD1 (5 bases). V lost 2 bases and J lost 0, with 14 bases in between. The CDR3 has 16 amino acids. Germline CDR1 SNHLY, CDR2 FYNNEI. DNA of the CDR3: TGTGCCAGCAGTGAATTTGTGACAGTTTTCTCCTACGAGCAGTACTTC. It specifies CASSEFVTVFSYEQYF.

Points on this clone: Other DNA sequences of this sample code for an identical CDR3. The chain combines TRBV4-3 with TRBJ2-3; the match to TRBD2 covers 7 bases. V shed 1 base and J 3 bases; nucleotides not matched to a gene: 4. This CDR3 has 15 amino acids. Germline V gene sequence: CDR1 LGHNA, CDR2 YSLEER. The CDR3 DNA reads TGCGCCAGCAGCCAAGGGGGAGGGGTGACAGATACGCAGTATTTT. The encoded protein is CASSQGGGVTDTQYF.

The count of this clone is one. V usage is TRBV24-1 and J usage is TRBJ1-1; the D is unclear. V lost 2 bases and J 7 bases, leaving 10 bases between the germline ends. The CDR3 sequence is 13 residues long. Germline lookup yields CDR1 KGHDR and CDR2 SFDVKD. CDR3 residues: CATSDWSSGEAFF. The CDR3 nucleotides read TGTGCCACCAGTGATTGGTCGTCAGGTGAAGCTTTCTTT.

The rearrangement links TRBV28 to TRBJ2-6; 8 bases are shared with TRBD1. This CDR3 is built from 19 residues. The germline V gene has CDR1 MDHEN and CDR2 SYDVKM. Unmatched junction bases numbered 12, after V lost 5 bases and J lost 0 bases. The CDR3 sequence is CASSTHRTGSYSGANVLTF. The CDR3, as DNA: TGTGCCAGCAGTACCCATCGGACAGGGAGCTACTCTGGGGCCAACGTCCTGACTTTC.

V is TRBV4-2 and J is TRBJ1-1; maybe TRBD1 (5 bases). From germline, CDR1 is LGHNA and CDR2 YNFKEQ. The CDR3 is made up of 12 amino acids. The germline V and J ends were trimmed by 4 bases and 5 bases, with 8 bases remaining between them. CDR3 amino acids: CASSRGGTEAFF. Written as DNA, the CDR3 is TGTGCCAGCAGCCGGGGGGGGACTGAAGCTTTCTTT.

Concerning this clone itself: A junction boundary mismatches the germline segment, possibly from a read error. The chain couples TRBV20-1 to TRBJ1-1, with a weak D call TRBD1 (6 bases). The CDR3 spans 11 residues. The germline CDR1 and CDR2 sequences are DFQATT and SNEGSKA (reference sequence). The CDR3 DNA is TGCAGTGCTAGAGAACAGGGACCGGGGCTCTTT. Protein sequence: CSAREQGPGLF.

Here the CDR3 reads CSVASTDTQYF. The DNA for the CDR3 is TGCAGCGTTGCTTCCACAGATACGCAGTATTTT. The rearrangement links TRBV29-1 to TRBJ2-3; the D is unclear. Per germline, CDR1 SQVTM and CDR2 ANQGSEA. The CDR3 loop spans 11 amino acids. The V end lost 4 bases, the J end lost 2 bases, and 4 bases lay between the germline ends.

The genes are TRBV30 and TRBJ1-5, with 10 nucleotides matching TRBD1. The V and J ends lost 3 bases and 3 bases, in that order; junction bases with no gene match: 20. Germline CDR1 is GTSNPN and CDR2 is SVGIG (reference sequence). The CDR3 contains 20 residues. CDR3 in DNA: TGTGCCTGGAGGACAAGACCGGGACAGGGGCCAAACGTCCTCAATCAGCCCCAGCATTTT. This sequence encodes CAWRTRPGQGPNVLNQPQHF. Full variable domain (remainder filled in from reference TRBV30 and TRBJ1-5): SQTIHQWPATLVQPVGSPLSLECTVEGTSNPNLYWYRQAAGRGLQLLFYSVGIGQISSEVPQNLSASRPQDRQFILSSKKLLLSDSGFYLCAWRTRPGQGPNVLNQPQHFGDGTRLSIL.

The chain couples TRBV2 to TRBJ2-2, with 10 positions matching TRBD2. The germline V gene encodes CDR1 SNHLY and CDR2 FYNNEI. J lost 2 bases, V lost 8 bases, and 8 bases had no gene match. The CDR3 covers 16 residues. The DNA of the CDR3 is TGTGCCAGCGGAAGCGGGAGGGCCGCAAACACCGGGGAGCTGTTTTTT. Encoded protein: CASGSGRAANTGELFF.

This clone has more than one count but fewer than ten. The genes are TRBV30 and TRBJ1-4, with 7 bases lining up with TRBD1. Germline V gives CDR1 GTSNPN, CDR2 SVGIG (reference sequence). The V gene end was trimmed by 2 bases and the J gene end by 7 bases; junction bases not matched to a gene: 10. The CDR3 contains 15 residues. The CDR3: CAWSLAWAGGEKLFF. CDR3 DNA sequence: TGTGCCTGGAGTCTCGCCTGGGCAGGGGGTGAAAAACTGTTTTTT.

The rearrangement joins TRBV2 to TRBJ2-1; 7 nucleotides line up with TRBD1. Germline V gene data show CDR1 as SNHLY and CDR2 as FYNNEI. J gave up 9 bases and V 8 bases, and 10 bases lay outside the gene matches. The CDR3 consists of 13 residues. DNA for the CDR3: TGTGCCAGCGAACGGGACAGTGGTACTGAGCAGTTCTTC. Protein product: CASERDSGTEQFF.